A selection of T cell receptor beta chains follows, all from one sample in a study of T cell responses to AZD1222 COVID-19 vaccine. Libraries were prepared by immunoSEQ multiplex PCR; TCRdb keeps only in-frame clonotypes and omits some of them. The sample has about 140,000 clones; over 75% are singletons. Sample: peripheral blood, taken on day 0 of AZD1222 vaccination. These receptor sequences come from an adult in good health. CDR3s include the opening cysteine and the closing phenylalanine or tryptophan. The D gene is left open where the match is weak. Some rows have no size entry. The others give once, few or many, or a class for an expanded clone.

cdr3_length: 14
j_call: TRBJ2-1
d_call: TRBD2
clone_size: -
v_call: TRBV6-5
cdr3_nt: TGTGCCAGCAGTTCCTGGACTAGCGACGATGAGCAGTTCTTC
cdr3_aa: CASSSWTSDDEQFF

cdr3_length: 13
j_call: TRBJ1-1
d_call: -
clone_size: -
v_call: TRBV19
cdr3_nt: TGTGCCAGTAGTCAAGCGGGGGGGACTGAAGCTTTCTTT
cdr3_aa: CASSQAGGTEAFF

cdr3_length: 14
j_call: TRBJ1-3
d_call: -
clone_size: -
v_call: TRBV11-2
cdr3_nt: TGTGCCAGCAGCTTAGTTTTGCCCGGAAACACCATATATTTT
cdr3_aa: CASSLVLPGNTIYF

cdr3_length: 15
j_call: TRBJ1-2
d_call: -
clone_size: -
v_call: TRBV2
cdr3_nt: TGTGCCAGGTCGGCCACAGGCAGGTTCGACTATGGCTACACCTTC
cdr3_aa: CARSATGRFDYGYTF

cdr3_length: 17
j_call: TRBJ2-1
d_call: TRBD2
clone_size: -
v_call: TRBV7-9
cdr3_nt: TGTGCCAGCAGCTTAGTGGCACGGCGGGAGGCTGTCAATGAGCAGTTCTTC
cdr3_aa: CASSLVARREAVNEQFF

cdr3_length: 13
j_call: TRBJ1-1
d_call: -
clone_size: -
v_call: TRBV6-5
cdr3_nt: TGTGCCAGCAGTTACTCTAGAGGGACTGAAGCTTTCTTT
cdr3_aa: CASSYSRGTEAFF

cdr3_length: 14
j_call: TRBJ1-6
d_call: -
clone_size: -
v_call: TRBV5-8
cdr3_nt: TGTGCCAGCAGCTCGGGCGATCCGGGTTCACCCCTCCACTTT
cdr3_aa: CASSSGDPGSPLHF

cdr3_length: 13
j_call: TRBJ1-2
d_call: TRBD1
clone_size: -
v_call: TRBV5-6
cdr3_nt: TGTGCCAGCACATATCAGGGGGACTATGGCTACACCTTC
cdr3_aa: CASTYQGDYGYTF

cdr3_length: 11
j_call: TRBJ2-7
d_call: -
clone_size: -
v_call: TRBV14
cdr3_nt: TGTGCCAGCAGCCATCTTCACGAGCAGTACTTC
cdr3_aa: CASSHLHEQYF

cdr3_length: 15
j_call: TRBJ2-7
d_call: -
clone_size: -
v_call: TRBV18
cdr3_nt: TGTGCCAGCTCACGAAACTCAGGGGCCTCCTACGAGCAGTACTTC
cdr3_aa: CASSRNSGASYEQYF

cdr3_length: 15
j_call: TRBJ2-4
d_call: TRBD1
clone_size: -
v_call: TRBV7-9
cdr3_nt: TGTGCCAGCAGCTCAACCACTGGGACAGCGAACATTCAGTACTTC
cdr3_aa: CASSSTTGTANIQYF

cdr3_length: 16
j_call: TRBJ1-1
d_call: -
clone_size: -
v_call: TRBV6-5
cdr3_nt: TGTGCCAGCAGTTACGGAGCAGGGATAAGGAACACTGAAGCTTTCTTT
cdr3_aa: CASSYGAGIRNTEAFF

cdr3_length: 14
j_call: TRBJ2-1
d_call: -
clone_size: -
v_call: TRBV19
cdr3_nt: TGTGCCAGTAGTTTGGGCAGCTCCTACAATGAGCAGTTCTTC
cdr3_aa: CASSLGSSYNEQFF

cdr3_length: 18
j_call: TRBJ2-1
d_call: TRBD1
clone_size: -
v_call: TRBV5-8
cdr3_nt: TGTGCCAGCAGCTATTGGTCCGGGACAGATGTGGGGTTCAATGAGCAGTTCTTC
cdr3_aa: CASSYWSGTDVGFNEQFF

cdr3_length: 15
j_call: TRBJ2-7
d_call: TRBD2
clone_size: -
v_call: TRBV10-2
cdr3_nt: TGCGCCAGCAGTCAGCTTTTAGCGGGAGGGGACGAGCAGTACTTC
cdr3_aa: CASSQLLAGGDEQYF

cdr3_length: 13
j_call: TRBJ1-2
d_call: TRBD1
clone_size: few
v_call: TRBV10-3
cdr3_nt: TGTGCCATCAGAGGGACAGACTTCTATGGCTACACCTTC
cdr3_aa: CAIRGTDFYGYTF

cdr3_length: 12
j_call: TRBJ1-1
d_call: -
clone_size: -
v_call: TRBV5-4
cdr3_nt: TGTGCCAGCAGCCTCGGACCCGGGGAGGCTTTCTTT
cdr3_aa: CASSLGPGEAFF

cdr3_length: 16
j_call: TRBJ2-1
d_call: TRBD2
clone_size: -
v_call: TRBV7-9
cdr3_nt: TGTGCCAGCAGCTTAGTAACACGGACTAGCGGCAATGAGCAGTTCTTC
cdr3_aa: CASSLVTRTSGNEQFF

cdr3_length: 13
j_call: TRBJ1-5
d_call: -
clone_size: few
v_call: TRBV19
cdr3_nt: TGTGCCAGTAGTAAGGACAGTAATCAGCCCCAGCATTTT
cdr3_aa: CASSKDSNQPQHF

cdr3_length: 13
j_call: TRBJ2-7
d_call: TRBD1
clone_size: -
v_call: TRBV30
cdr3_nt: TGTGCCCGATCCGGGACAGAGACTTACGAGCAGTACTTC
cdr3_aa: CARSGTETYEQYF

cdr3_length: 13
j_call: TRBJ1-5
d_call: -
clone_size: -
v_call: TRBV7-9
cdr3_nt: TGTGCCAGCAGCTTAGCGGAAGGTGGAGCCCAGCATTTT
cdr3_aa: CASSLAEGGAQHF

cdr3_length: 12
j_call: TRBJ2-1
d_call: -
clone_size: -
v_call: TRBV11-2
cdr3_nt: TGTGCCAGCAGCTTAACAACTAGTGAGCAGTTCTTC
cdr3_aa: CASSLTTSEQFF

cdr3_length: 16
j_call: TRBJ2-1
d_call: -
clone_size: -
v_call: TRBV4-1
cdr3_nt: TGCGCCAGCAGCCAAGTCGACCTAGTGTCTTACCATGAGCAGTTCTTC
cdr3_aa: CASSQVDLVSYHEQFF

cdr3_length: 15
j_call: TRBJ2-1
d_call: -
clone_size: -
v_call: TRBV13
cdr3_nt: TGTGCCAGCAGCTTATCAGGGTCCGACAGGAATGAGCAGTTCTTC
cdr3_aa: CASSLSGSDRNEQFF

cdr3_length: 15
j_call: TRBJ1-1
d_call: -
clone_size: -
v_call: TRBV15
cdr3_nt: TGTGCCACCAGCAGGGATCAGGGGAGGAACACTGAAGCTTTCTTT
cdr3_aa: CATSRDQGRNTEAFF